The clone carrying this T cell receptor beta chain appeared a single time. Generated by immunoSEQ multiplex PCR, the TCRdb table keeps only in-frame clones and is missing some. Of roughly 570,000 clones listed, about 89% are singletons. This specimen comes from a study of blood T cell repertoires in COVID-19. Study-wide background: Spain, Italy and the United States supplied samples that represented acute and convalescent COVID-19.

The CDR3 consists of 13 residues. The germline V gene encodes CDR1 MNHEY and CDR2 SVGAGI. Trimming at V came to 7 bases and at J to 5 bases, leaving 5 bases not matched to a gene. The chain recombines TRBV6-5 with TRBJ2-7, with TRBD1 identical over 10 bases. This sequence was found in a woman aged 45 to 65 with COVID-19, enrolled during active disease. Input material: peripheral blood. The CDR3 bases are TGTGCCAGCACCGCGGGGACAGGGGACGAGCAGTACTTC. Translated, it gives CASTAGTGDEQYF.